This TCR beta chain was recorded in a study of Ad26.COV2.S vaccination and SARS-CoV-2 variants. About the study: The donor participated in the COV1001 trial, in its Ad26.COV2.S arm. Into the muscle, Ad26.COV2.S was dosed once or twice, 56 days apart.

Some clones are missing from TCRdb's copy, which holds only in-frame ones; the method was immunoSEQ multiplex PCR. The sample includes about half a million clones, approximately 90% of them seen just once. A remark on this clone: Antigen: not known.

The treatment: around 19 received Ad26.COV2.S at low or high dose, single or two shots; a few received placebo; per-sample allocation not given. The samples were gathered on day 63 after the first injection of vaccine or placebo. Findings of the study overall: After vaccination, substantial breadth of spike-specific CD8+ and CD4+ responses was reported. There was a possibility that the TCR breadth and depth analyses underestimated total T cell responses.

The clonotype comes from a person between 18 and 65 years old who received the Ad26.COV2.S COVID-19 vaccine or a placebo. Sequences were derived from peripheral blood, sampled in a trial of Ad26.COV2.S vaccine versus placebo.

The CDR3 bases are TGTGCCAGCAGCCAAGGGACAGGGACATACGAGCAGTACTTC. This codes for CASSQGTGTYEQYF. The V gene is TRBV11-1, the J gene TRBJ2-7; 9 bases align to TRBD1. Trimming removed 5 bases from V and 4 bases from J; junction bases left unmatched: 6. The germline CDR1 and CDR2 sequences are SGHAT and FQDESV (reference sequence). CDR3 size: 14 residues.